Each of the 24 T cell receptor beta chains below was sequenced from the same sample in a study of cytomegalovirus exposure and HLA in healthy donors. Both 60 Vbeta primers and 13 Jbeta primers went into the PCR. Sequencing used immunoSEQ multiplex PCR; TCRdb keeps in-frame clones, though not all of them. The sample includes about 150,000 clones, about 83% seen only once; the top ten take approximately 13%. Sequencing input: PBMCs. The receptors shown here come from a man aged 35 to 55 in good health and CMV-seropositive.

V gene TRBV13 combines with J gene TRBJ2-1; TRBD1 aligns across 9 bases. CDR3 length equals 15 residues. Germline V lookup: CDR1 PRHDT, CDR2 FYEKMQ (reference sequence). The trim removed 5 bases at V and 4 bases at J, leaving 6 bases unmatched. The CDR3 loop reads CASSPDRGGYNEQFF. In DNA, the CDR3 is TGTGCCAGCAGCCCTGACAGGGGGGGGTACAATGAGCAGTTCTTC.

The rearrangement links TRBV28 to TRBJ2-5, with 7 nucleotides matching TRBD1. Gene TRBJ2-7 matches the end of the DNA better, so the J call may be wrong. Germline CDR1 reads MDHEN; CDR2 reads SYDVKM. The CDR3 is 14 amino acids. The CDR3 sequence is CASSFPQGVGEQYF. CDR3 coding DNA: TGTGCCAGCAGTTTCCCGCAGGGGGTAGGCGAGCAGTACTTC.

CDR3 residues: CASSQVSSGWNEQFF. The CDR3 DNA sequence: TGCGCCAGCAGCCAAGTATCTAGCGGGTGGAATGAGCAGTTCTTC. The chain combines TRBV4-1 with TRBJ2-1, with 8 bases identical to TRBD2. Germline V gives CDR1 MGHRA, CDR2 YSYEKL. J lost 7 bases, V lost 1 base, and 6 bases had no gene match. The length of the CDR3 is 15 residues.

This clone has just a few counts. The CDR3 spells CASRTSGGLWNEQFF. CDR3 coding DNA: TGTGCCAGTAGAACTAGCGGGGGTCTCTGGAATGAGCAGTTCTTC. The chain links TRBV19 to TRBJ2-1, with 11 positions matching TRBD2. The CDR3 contains 15 residues. The V gene's germline CDR1 is LNHDA and CDR2 SQIVND (reference sequence). After removal of 6 bases from V and 7 bases from J, the junction contained 8 bases not matched to a gene.

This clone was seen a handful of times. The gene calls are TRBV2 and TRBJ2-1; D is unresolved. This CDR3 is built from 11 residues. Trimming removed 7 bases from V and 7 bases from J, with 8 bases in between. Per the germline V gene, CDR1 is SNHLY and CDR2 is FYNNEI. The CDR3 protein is CASTYFNEQFF. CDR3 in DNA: TGTGCCAGCACTTACTTTAATGAGCAGTTCTTC.

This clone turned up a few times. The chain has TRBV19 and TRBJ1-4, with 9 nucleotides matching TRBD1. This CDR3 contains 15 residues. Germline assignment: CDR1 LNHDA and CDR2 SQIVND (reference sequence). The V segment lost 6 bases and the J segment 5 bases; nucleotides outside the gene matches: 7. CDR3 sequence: CASRAQGQGNEKLFF. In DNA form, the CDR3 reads TGTGCCAGTAGAGCTCAGGGACAGGGCAATGAAAAACTGTTTTTT.

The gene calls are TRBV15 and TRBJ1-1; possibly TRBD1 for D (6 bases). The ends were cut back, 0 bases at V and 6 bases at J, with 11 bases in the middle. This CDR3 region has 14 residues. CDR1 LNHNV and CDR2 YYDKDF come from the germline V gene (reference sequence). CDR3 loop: CATSRDGGLAEAFF. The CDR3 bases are TGTGCCACCAGCAGAGATGGGGGCCTGGCTGAAGCTTTCTTT. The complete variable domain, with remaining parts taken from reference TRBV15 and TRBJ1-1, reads DAMVIQNPRYQVTQFGKPVTLSCSQTLNHNVMYWYQQKSSQAPKLLFHYYDKDFNNEADTPDNFQSRRPNTSFCFLDIRSPGLGDTAMYLCATSRDGGLAEAFFGQGTRLTVV.

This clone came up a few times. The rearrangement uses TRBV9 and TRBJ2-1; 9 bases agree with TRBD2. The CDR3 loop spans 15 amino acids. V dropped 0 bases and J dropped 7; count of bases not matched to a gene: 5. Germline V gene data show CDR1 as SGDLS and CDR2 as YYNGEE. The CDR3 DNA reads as TGTGCCAGCAGCGTAGGGGGACTAGCTGAAAATGAGCAGTTCTTC. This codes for CASSVGGLAENEQFF.

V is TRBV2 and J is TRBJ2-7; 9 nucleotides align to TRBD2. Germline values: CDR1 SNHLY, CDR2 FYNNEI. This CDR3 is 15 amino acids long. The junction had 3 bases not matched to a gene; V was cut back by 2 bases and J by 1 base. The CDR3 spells CASSEFAGGSYEQYF. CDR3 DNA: TGTGCCAGCAGTGAATTTGCGGGAGGGTCCTACGAGCAGTACTTC.

CDR3 in amino acids: CASSSGGNTEAFF. DNA for the CDR3: TGTGCCAGCAGTTCAGGTGGGAACACTGAAGCTTTCTTT. The chain uses TRBV27 and TRBJ1-1; D is undetermined. The V gene's germline CDR1 is MNHEY and CDR2 SMNVEV (reference sequence). Trimming cost V 4 bases and J 1 base, with 7 bases left between them. The CDR3 is 13 amino acids.

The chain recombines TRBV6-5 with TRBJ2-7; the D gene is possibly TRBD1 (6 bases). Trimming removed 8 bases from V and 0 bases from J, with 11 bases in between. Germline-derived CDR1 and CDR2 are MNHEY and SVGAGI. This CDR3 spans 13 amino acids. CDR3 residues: CASRKGGSYEQYF. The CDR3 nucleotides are TGTGCCAGCCGCAAAGGGGGCTCCTACGAGCAGTACTTC.

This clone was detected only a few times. The CDR3 loop reads CAQQRGGGTEAFF. The CDR3 DNA follows: TGTGCTCAACAAAGGGGAGGGGGAACTGAAGCTTTCTTT. V and J are TRBV30 and TRBJ1-1; perhaps TRBD1 as D (6 bases). This CDR3 has 13 residues. Per germline, CDR1 GTSNPN and CDR2 SVGIG (reference sequence).

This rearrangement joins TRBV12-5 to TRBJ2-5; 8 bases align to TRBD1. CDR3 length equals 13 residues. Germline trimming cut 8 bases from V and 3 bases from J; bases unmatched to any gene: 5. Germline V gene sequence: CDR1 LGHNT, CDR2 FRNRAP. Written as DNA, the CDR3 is TGTGCTAGTTGGGCGACAGGGGAAGAGACCCAGTACTTC. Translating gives CASWATGEETQYF.

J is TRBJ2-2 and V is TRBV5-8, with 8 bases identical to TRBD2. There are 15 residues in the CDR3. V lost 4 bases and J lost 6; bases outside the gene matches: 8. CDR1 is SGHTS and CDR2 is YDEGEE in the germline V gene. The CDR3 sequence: CASSPGTRVPGELFF. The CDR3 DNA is TGTGCCAGCAGCCCCGGGACTAGGGTCCCCGGGGAGCTGTTTTTT. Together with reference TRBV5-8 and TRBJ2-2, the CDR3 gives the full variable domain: EAGVTQSPTHLIKTRGQQATLRCSPISGHTSVYWYQQALGLGLQFLLWYDEGEERNRGNFPPRFSGRQFPNYSSELNVNALELEDSALYLCASSPGTRVPGELFFGEGSRLTVL.

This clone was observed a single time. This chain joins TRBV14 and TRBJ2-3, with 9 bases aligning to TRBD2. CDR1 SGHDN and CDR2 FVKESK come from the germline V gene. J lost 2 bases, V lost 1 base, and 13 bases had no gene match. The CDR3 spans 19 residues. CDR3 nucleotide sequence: TGTGCCAGCAGCCAAGGAAGATACTTCAGCGGGGGGTTCACAGATACGCAGTATTTT. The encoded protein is CASSQGRYFSGGFTDTQYF.

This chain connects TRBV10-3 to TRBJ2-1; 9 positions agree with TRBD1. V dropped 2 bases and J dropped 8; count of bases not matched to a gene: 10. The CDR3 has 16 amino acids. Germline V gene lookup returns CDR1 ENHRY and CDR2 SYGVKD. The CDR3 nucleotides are TGTGCCATCAGTGAGGTCCGGGACAGGGCGTCGGATGAGCAGTTCTTC. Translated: CAISEVRDRASDEQFF.

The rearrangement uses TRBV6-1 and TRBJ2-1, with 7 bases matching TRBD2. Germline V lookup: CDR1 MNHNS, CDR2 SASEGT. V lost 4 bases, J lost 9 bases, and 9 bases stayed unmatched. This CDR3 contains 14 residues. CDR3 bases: TGTGCCAGCAGTGTCGAGGGAGGGCCGGGTGAGCAGTTCTTC. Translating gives CASSVEGGPGEQFF.

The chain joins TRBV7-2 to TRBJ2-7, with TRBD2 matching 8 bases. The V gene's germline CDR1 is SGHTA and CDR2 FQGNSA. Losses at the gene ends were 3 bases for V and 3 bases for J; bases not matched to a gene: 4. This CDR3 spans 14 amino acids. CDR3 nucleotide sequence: TGTGCCAGCAGCTTTGCCAGCGGGAGCTACGAGCAGTACTTC. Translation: CASSFASGSYEQYF.

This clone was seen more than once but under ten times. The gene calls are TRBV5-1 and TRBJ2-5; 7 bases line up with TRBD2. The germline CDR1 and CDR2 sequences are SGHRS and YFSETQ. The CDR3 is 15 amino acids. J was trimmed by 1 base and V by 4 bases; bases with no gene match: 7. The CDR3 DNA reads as TGCGCCAGCAGCCCAGGTGCTAGCGGCCAAGAGACCCAGTACTTC. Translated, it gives CASSPGASGQETQYF.

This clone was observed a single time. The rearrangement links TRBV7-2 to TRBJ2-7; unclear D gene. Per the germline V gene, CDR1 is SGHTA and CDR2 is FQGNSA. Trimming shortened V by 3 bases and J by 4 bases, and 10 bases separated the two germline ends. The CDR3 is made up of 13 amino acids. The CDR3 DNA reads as TGTGCCAGCAGCTTCGCACAGAGATACGAGCAGTACTTC. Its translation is CASSFAQRYEQYF.

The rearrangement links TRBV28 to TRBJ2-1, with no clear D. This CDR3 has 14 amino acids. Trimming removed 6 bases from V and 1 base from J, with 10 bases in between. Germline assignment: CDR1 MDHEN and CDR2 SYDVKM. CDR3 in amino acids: CASSPAGSYNEQFF. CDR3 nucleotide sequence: TGTGCCAGCAGCCCGGCCGGGTCCTACAATGAGCAGTTCTTC. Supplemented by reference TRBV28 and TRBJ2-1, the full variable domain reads DVKVTQSSRYLVKRTGEKVFLECVQDMDHENMFWYRQDPGLGLRLIYFSYDVKMKEKGDIPEGYSVSREKKERFSLILESASTNQTSMYLCASSPAGSYNEQFFGPGTRLTVL.

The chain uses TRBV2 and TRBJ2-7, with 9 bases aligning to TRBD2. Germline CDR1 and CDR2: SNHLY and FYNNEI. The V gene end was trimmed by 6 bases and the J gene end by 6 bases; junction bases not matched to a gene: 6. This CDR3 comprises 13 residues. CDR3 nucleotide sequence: TGTGCCAGCAGGGGTAGCGGGAGCGGCGAGCAGTACTTC. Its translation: CASRGSGSGEQYF. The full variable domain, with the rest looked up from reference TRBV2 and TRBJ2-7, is EPEVTQTPSHQVTQMGQEVILRCVPISNHLYFYWYRQILGQKVEFLVSFYNNEISEKSEIFDDQFSVERPDGSNFTLKIRSTKLEDSAMYFCASRGSGSGEQYFGPGTRLTVT.

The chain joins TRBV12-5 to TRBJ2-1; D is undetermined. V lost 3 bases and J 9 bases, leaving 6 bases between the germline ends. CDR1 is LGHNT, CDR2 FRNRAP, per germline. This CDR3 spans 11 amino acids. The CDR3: CASGLVVEQFF. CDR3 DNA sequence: TGTGCTAGTGGTTTAGTAGTTGAGCAGTTCTTC.

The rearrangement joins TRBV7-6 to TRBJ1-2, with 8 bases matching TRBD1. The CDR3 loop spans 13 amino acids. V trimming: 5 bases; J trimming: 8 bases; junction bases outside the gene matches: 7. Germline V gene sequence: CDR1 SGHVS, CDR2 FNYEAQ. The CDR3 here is CASSPGQAEGYTF. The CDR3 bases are TGTGCCAGCAGCCCGGGACAGGCCGAGGGCTACACCTTC.